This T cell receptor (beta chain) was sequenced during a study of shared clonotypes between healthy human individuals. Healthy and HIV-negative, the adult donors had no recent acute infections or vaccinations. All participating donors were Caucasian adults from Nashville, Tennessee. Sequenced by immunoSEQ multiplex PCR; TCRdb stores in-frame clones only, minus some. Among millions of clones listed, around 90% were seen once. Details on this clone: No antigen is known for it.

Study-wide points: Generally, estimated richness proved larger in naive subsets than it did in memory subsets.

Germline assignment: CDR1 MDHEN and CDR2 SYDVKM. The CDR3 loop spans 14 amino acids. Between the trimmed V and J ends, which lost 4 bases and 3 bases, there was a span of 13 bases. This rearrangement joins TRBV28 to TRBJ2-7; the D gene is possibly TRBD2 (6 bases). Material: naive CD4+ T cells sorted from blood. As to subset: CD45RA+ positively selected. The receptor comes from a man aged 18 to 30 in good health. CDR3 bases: TGTGCCAGCAGTTCGCGGGGTTTGAGCTACGAGCAGTACTTC. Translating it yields CASSSRGLSYEQYF.